This TCR beta chain derives from a study of cytotoxic CD8 clonotypes in ibrutinib-treated CLL. Study-level background: The study included roughly 10 relapsed/refractory and about 16 treatment-naive patients; roughly 17 had IGHV unmutated disease.

The protocol was immunoSEQ multiplex PCR, while the TCRdb copy is restricted to in-frame clones and leaves out a portion. Of more than 200,000 clones listed, less than 75% are singletons. This CDR3 is 13 amino acids long. Germline values: CDR1 MNHEY, CDR2 SMNVEV (reference sequence). J was trimmed by 6 bases and V by 8 bases; bases with no gene match: 9. V usage is TRBV27 and J usage is TRBJ1-1; TRBD1 matches at 7 bases. The receptor comes from a human donor with chronic lymphocytic leukemia. The input for sequencing was PBMCs, taken after 24 months of ibrutinib treatment. CDR3 nucleotide sequence: TGTGCCAGCGGAAACGACAGGGCGGCTGAAGCTTTCTTT. Protein: CASGNDRAAEAFF.